The clone carrying this T cell receptor beta chain was observed a few times. The antigen is not known. Researchers ran the PCR with 60 Vbeta and 13 Jbeta primers. Assay: immunoSEQ multiplex PCR; the TCRdb copy retains only in-frame clones and omits some. The profile shows some 130,000 clones, about 82% of them singletons. This record belongs to a study of cytomegalovirus exposure and HLA in healthy donors. Study in general: Membership in the Caucasian-associated ancestry cluster was found for about 80% of a few hundred genotyped donors.

Findings and limits, study-wide: Later work showed greater clonal expansion in HLA-associated TCR beta chains than in equally common others.

This CDR3 spans 14 amino acids. Germline V gene sequence: CDR1 SNHLY, CDR2 FYNNEI. V was pared by 6 bases and J by 7 bases, with 4 bases of the junction left unmatched. This clonotype originated in a boy between 10 and 17 years old in good health and CMV-seronegative. Sequences were obtained from PBMCs. The chain combines TRBV2 with TRBJ2-3, with 13 bases matching TRBD2. The CDR3 protein is CASRGLAGVYTQYF. In nucleotides, the CDR3 is TGTGCCAGCAGAGGACTAGCGGGAGTTTATACGCAGTATTTT.